Described below is a single TCR beta chain sequence and its context. TCRdb's copy holds only in-frame clones and misses some; the assay was immunoSEQ multiplex PCR. The table lists fewer than 130,000 clones, about 90% of them singletons. This entry belongs to a study of T cell responses to AZD1222 COVID-19 vaccine. Germline V lookup: CDR1 MNHEY, CDR2 SVGEGT. The CDR3 contains 13 residues. V was shortened by 0 bases and J by 10 bases, with 12 bases between the two germline ends. The chain employs TRBV6-2 or TRBV6-3 and TRBJ1-1; D gene unclear. This clonotype was sampled from an adult in good health. The sequenced sample was peripheral blood, obtained on day 0 of AZD1222 vaccination. The CDR3 DNA reads TGTGCCAGCAGTTACTCTGCCCCCGGGCGAGCTTTCTTT. Its protein product is CASSYSAPGRAFF.